This T cell receptor (beta chain) is drawn from a study of blood T cell repertoires in COVID-19. About the study: The origin of the acute and convalescent COVID-19 samples was the United States, Italy and Spain. Nucleic acid was either cDNA or gDNA, and it came from T cells, B-cell-depleted T cells, or PBMCs.

Germline-derived CDR1 and CDR2 are MDHEN and SYDVKM. The CDR3 length is 17 residues. V lost 5 bases and J lost 6, with 23 bases in between. In the original workflow: It was from reference gene primer amplification that nucleated cell counts were estimated. Here immunoSEQ multiplex PCR was the method, and the copy in TCRdb shows in-frame clones only, minus some. That table gives V, J and clone size, and the DNA gave D and trimming. This sample has approximately 200,000 clones, with roughly nine tenths found just once. This sequence was found in a man under 40 with acute or convalescent COVID-19. The chain employs TRBV28 and TRBJ2-1; D is possibly TRBD2 (6 bases). The specimen was peripheral blood. CDR3 bases: TGTGCCAGCAGTACGACCCGACTAGTTAGGTTTCTCAATGAGCAGTTCTTC. This translates into CASSTTRLVRFLNEQFF.